Listed below are T cell receptor beta chains from one sample, sequenced in a study of blood T cells in healthy people across ages. One entry per CDR3 protein, called by TCRdb with MiXCR from the 5' RACE reads. The sample holds 600,000 to 850,000 distinct CDR3 sequences; 35% to 45% are singletons and the top ten take roughly 19%. Input material: blood. Receptor source: a woman aged 55-75 years in good health. Both conserved end residues are part of each CDR3. A D gene is named only where the DNA matches it firmly. Expanded clones get a size class; other rows say once, few or many, or leave the size out.

j_gene: TRBJ2-5
d_gene: .
abundance: many
v_gene: TRBV12-3/TRBV12-4
CDR3nt: TGTGCCAGCAGTTTCGCACTCGGCCCCGAGACCCAGTACTTC
CDR3aa: CASSFALGPETQYF

j_gene: TRBJ2-1
d_gene: .
abundance: .
v_gene: TRBV7-2
CDR3nt: TGTGCCAGCAGCTTAGAATGGGACAATGAGCAGTTCTTC
CDR3aa: CASSLEWDNEQFF

j_gene: TRBJ2-7
d_gene: .
abundance: few
v_gene: TRBV6-2/TRBV6-3
CDR3nt: TGTGCCAGCAGTCTAACCGGGACAAGCTCCTACGAGCAGTACTTC
CDR3aa: CASSLTGTSSYEQYF

j_gene: TRBJ2-7
d_gene: TRBD1
abundance: .
v_gene: TRBV7-2
CDR3nt: TGTGCCAGCAGCTTAGTACAGGGGGGTAACGAGCAGTACTTC
CDR3aa: CASSLVQGGNEQYF

j_gene: TRBJ2-2
d_gene: .
abundance: .
v_gene: TRBV6-2/TRBV6-3
CDR3nt: TGTGCCAGCAGTCCCGGCAGCCGGTATCTGACCGGGGAGCTGTTTTTT
CDR3aa: CASSPGSRYLTGELFF

j_gene: TRBJ2-2
d_gene: .
abundance: few
v_gene: TRBV9
CDR3nt: TGTGCCAGCAGCGTAGGCTACTATATCACCGGGGAGCTGTTTTTT
CDR3aa: CASSVGYYITGELFF

j_gene: TRBJ2-1
d_gene: .
abundance: many
v_gene: TRBV29-1
CDR3nt: TGCAGCGTCCTAGGCGCGATTGAGCAGTTCTTC
CDR3aa: CSVLGAIEQFF

j_gene: TRBJ1-1
d_gene: .
abundance: .
v_gene: TRBV29-1
CDR3nt: TGCAGCGTTGAAGCTGGACAGCTCACTGAAGCTTTCTTT
CDR3aa: CSVEAGQLTEAFF

j_gene: TRBJ2-7
d_gene: .
abundance: .
v_gene: TRBV6-2/TRBV6-3
CDR3nt: TGTGCCAGCAGTTACAGGACAGTGAGCTCCTACGAGCAGTACTTC
CDR3aa: CASSYRTVSSYEQYF

j_gene: TRBJ1-3
d_gene: .
abundance: .
v_gene: TRBV6-2/TRBV6-3
CDR3nt: TGTGCCAGCAGTTACATGGGGTGGAGCGGAAACACCATATATTTT
CDR3aa: CASSYMGWSGNTIYF

j_gene: TRBJ1-2
d_gene: .
abundance: .
v_gene: TRBV14
CDR3nt: TGTGCCAGCAGCCACCTTGAGACAGATAATGGCTACACCTTC
CDR3aa: CASSHLETDNGYTF

j_gene: TRBJ2-7
d_gene: TRBD2
abundance: .
v_gene: TRBV7-9
CDR3nt: TGTGCCAGCAGCCCCCCTCGACTAGCGGCAAACAATGAGCAGTACTTC
CDR3aa: CASSPPRLAANNEQYF

j_gene: TRBJ2-7
d_gene: .
abundance: .
v_gene: TRBV28
CDR3nt: TGTGCCAGCAAAGGGGAGAGGGGGAGCTACGAGCAGTACTTC
CDR3aa: CASKGERGSYEQYF

j_gene: TRBJ2-7
d_gene: TRBD2
abundance: .
v_gene: TRBV6-2/TRBV6-3
CDR3nt: TGTGCCAGCAGTTACCCCTCCCGGGAGAGGGGGACTAGCGGCACCTACGAGCAGTACTTC
CDR3aa: CASSYPSRERGTSGTYEQYF

j_gene: TRBJ1-4
d_gene: .
abundance: .
v_gene: TRBV20-1
CDR3nt: TGCAGTGCCCCGGGGGAGGGCGCTTATGAAAAACTGTTTTTT
CDR3aa: CSAPGEGAYEKLFF

j_gene: TRBJ2-4
d_gene: .
abundance: .
v_gene: TRBV28
CDR3nt: TGTGCCAGCAGTGCCATAAGGGGAAACATTCAGTACTTC
CDR3aa: CASSAIRGNIQYF

j_gene: TRBJ2-7
d_gene: TRBD2
abundance: once
v_gene: TRBV5-1
CDR3nt: TGCGCCAGCAGCGACGGACTAGCGGGAGGAGGCGAGCAGTACTTC
CDR3aa: CASSDGLAGGGEQYF

j_gene: TRBJ2-7
d_gene: TRBD1
abundance: .
v_gene: TRBV28
CDR3nt: TGTGCCAGCAGTCGGGGCGAGGGGGCCCACGAGCAGTACTTC
CDR3aa: CASSRGEGAHEQYF

j_gene: TRBJ2-3
d_gene: .
abundance: .
v_gene: TRBV7-3
CDR3nt: TGTGCCAGCAGACAAGCTCCGGGCACAGATACGCAGTATTTT
CDR3aa: CASRQAPGTDTQYF

j_gene: TRBJ2-7
d_gene: TRBD2
abundance: .
v_gene: TRBV6-2/TRBV6-3
CDR3nt: TGTGCCAGCAGTTACCCGGCGTTTGCGCGGGAGGGGTACGAGCAGTACTTC
CDR3aa: CASSYPAFAREGYEQYF

j_gene: TRBJ2-7
d_gene: .
abundance: few
v_gene: TRBV11-2
CDR3nt: TGTGCCAGCAGCACACAGAGCGGAGAGCAGTACTTC
CDR3aa: CASSTQSGEQYF

j_gene: TRBJ1-1
d_gene: .
abundance: .
v_gene: TRBV7-9
CDR3nt: TGTGCCAGCAGCTCCAGCGGGAGAGGTGAAGCTTTCTTT
CDR3aa: CASSSSGRGEAFF

j_gene: TRBJ2-2
d_gene: TRBD1
abundance: .
v_gene: TRBV14
CDR3nt: TGTGCCAGCAGCCAAAACCAGGGGGCCGGGGAGCTGTTTTTT
CDR3aa: CASSQNQGAGELFF

j_gene: TRBJ1-2
d_gene: TRBD1
abundance: few
v_gene: TRBV12-3/TRBV12-4
CDR3nt: TGTGCCAGCAGTATACGGACAGGGGGCGTAGAGGGCTACACCTTC
CDR3aa: CASSIRTGGVEGYTF

j_gene: TRBJ2-7
d_gene: TRBD1
abundance: .
v_gene: TRBV5-1
CDR3nt: TGCGCCAGCAGCCAGGTGGTAGGGGGCAGGGGCTACGAGCAGTACTTC
CDR3aa: CASSQVVGGRGYEQYF

j_gene: TRBJ2-5
d_gene: .
abundance: .
v_gene: TRBV18
CDR3nt: TGTGCCAGCTCACCAAAGATGACGGAGACCCAGTACTTC
CDR3aa: CASSPKMTETQYF

j_gene: TRBJ2-5
d_gene: .
abundance: many
v_gene: TRBV7-2
CDR3nt: TGTGCCAGCAGCTTTGAGATACAAGAGACCCAGTACTTC
CDR3aa: CASSFEIQETQYF

j_gene: TRBJ2-5
d_gene: TRBD2
abundance: few
v_gene: TRBV6-2/TRBV6-3
CDR3nt: TGTGCCAGCAGCCCCCTAGGCGGGGGGCTAAAGACCCAGTACTTC
CDR3aa: CASSPLGGGLKTQYF

j_gene: TRBJ2-1
d_gene: TRBD2
abundance: .
v_gene: TRBV5-8
CDR3nt: TGTGCCAGCAGCTTTCCTAGCGGGAGTGGGTATGAGCAGTTCTTC
CDR3aa: CASSFPSGSGYEQFF

j_gene: TRBJ2-7
d_gene: TRBD1
abundance: .
v_gene: TRBV4-2
CDR3nt: TGTGCCAGCAGCCAAGCCGGGACAGGGAGAGACGAGCAGTACTTC
CDR3aa: CASSQAGTGRDEQYF

j_gene: TRBJ1-4
d_gene: .
abundance: once
v_gene: TRBV20-1
CDR3nt: TGCAGTGCTAGGGGGGGGGAGGGAAAACTGTTTTTT
CDR3aa: CSARGGEGKLFF

j_gene: TRBJ2-4
d_gene: TRBD1
abundance: .
v_gene: TRBV12-3/TRBV12-4
CDR3nt: TGTGCCAGCACCATAACGACAGGGGTTCAGTACTTC
CDR3aa: CASTITTGVQYF

j_gene: TRBJ2-6
d_gene: TRBD2
abundance: .
v_gene: TRBV7-9
CDR3nt: TGTGCCAGCAGCTTTGCGACTAGCGGGGGGAAACCTGGGGCCAACGTCCTGACTTTC
CDR3aa: CASSFATSGGKPGANVLTF